This entry features one T cell receptor beta chain sequence. This sample was included in a study of control samples from healthy donors and cancer patients. J gave up 5 bases and V 4 bases, and 7 bases lay outside the gene matches. Germline CDR1 and CDR2: SGHDT and YYEEEE. This CDR3 spans 15 amino acids. Sequenced by immunoSEQ multiplex PCR; TCRdb stores in-frame clones only, minus some. In the table there are approximately 170,000 clones, around nine tenths of which are singletons. The sample was blood. The sequence derives from a man under 40 in good health. The chain recombines TRBV5-6 with TRBJ2-5; 11 bases are shared with TRBD2. The CDR3 reads CASSRTTSGDETQYF. As DNA, the CDR3 is TGTGCCAGCAGCCGGACGACTAGCGGGGACGAGACCCAGTACTTC.